In this sample, the clone carrying this T cell receptor beta chain turned up many times. Its antigen is still unknown. The entry originates in a study of T-cell reconstitution after alpha-beta-depleted transplantation in children. Points from the study as a whole: Surviving recipient T cells and intrathymic progenitors accounted for some patients' high TCRbeta diversity at day 60. T-cell numbers and diversity one year post-transplant derived largely from freshly generated T cells. Reports say that about two months after transplant, the alpha-beta T cells came out of several hundred graft clones that had expanded.

J was trimmed by 7 bases and V by 5 bases; bases with no gene match: 5. CDR3 length: 13 residues. Germline V gives CDR1 SGHRS, CDR2 YFSETQ. The TCRbeta library was prepared with unique molecular identifiers. TCRdb redid the calling of the PCR reads with MiXCR, one entry per CDR3 protein. Among 280,000 or so distinct CDR3 sequences listed, around 10% were seen once. The chain links TRBV5-1 to TRBJ2-1; 8 bases match TRBD2. This TCR came from a male patient aged 2-10 years who had a stem cell transplant for chronic granulomatous disease, so the T cells may come from the graft donor. The sample consisted of peripheral blood, taken 180 days after TCRalphabeta/CD19-depleted stem cell transplant. DNA of the CDR3: TGCGCCAGCAGACCCGGGACTAGAAATGAGCAGTTCTTC. Translated: CASRPGTRNEQFF.